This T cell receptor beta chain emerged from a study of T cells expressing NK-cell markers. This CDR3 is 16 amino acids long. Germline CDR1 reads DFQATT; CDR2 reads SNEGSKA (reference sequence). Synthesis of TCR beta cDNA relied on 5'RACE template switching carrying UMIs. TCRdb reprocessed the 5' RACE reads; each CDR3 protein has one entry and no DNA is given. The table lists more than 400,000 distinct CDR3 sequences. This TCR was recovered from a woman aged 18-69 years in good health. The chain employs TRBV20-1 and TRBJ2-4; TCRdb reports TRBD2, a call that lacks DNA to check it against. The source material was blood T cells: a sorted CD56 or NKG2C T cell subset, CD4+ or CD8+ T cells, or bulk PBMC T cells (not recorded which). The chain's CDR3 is CSARDRGLALGDIQYF.